This T cell receptor (beta chain) was recovered during a study of OX40 agonist ivuxolimab in advanced cancers. The protocol was immunoSEQ multiplex PCR, while the TCRdb copy is restricted to in-frame clones and leaves out a portion. Counted here are around 20,000 clones, 74% occurring once; the ten biggest clones make up about a third. There are 13 residues in the CDR3. Between the trimmed V and J ends, which lost 4 bases and 5 bases, there was a span of 12 bases. The germline gives CDR1 SGDLS, CDR2 YYNGEE. This receptor was obtained from an adult with an advanced solid tumor such as melanoma, head and neck, liver or kidney cancer. Specimen: CD4+ or CD8+ T cells sorted from blood, collected in a trial of the OX40 agonist ivuxolimab. This chain joins TRBV9 and TRBJ2-5; D unclear. The CDR3 DNA sequence: TGTGCCAGCAGCCCTTCCAGTTTCGAGACCCAGTACTTC. Its protein product is CASSPSSFETQYF.